The present entry profiles one T cell receptor (beta chain) with its context. Its antigen is unknown. The data derive from a study of blood T cells in healthy people across ages. General study findings and limits: Naive T cell percentage by flow cytometry tracked strongly with beta diversity. Versus aged donors, long-lived donors had higher diversity and more naive CD4+ cells.

Primed by a sample-barcoded 5' primer and a J-beta primer mix, a second PCR proceeded for about 7 to 11 cycles. A 12-random-nucleotide template-switch adaptor tagged each cDNA molecule. TCRdb re-called the 5' RACE reads with MiXCR, one entry per CDR3 protein. The table shows about 1.5 million distinct CDR3 sequences, with approximately 43% occurring only once. Looked up from germline, CDR1 is LGHNA and CDR2 is YSLEER. CDR3 length: 13 residues. V was trimmed by 2 bases and J by 9 bases, leaving 11 bases between them. Source material: blood. The sequence was collected from a young woman in good health. This rearrangement joins TRBV4-3 to TRBJ1-5; D call uncertain. The CDR3 nucleotides read TGCGCCAGCAGCCAAAGCCCCCTCGGGCCCCAGCATTTT. This sequence encodes CASSQSPLGPQHF.